This T cell receptor (beta chain) was identified during a study of identical twins (dated by TCRdb to 2016 to 2017). Regarding the research as a whole: The study deep-sequenced TCR alpha and beta repertoires from monozygotic twins, unrelated adults of various ages and cord blood to test whether fetal clonotypes persist. To rule out contamination, the twin experiments were replicated at different times with different library preparation protocols. General conclusions and limits of the study: In beta out-of-frame sequences, excess twin sharing was weaker, because having fewer shared sequences lowered the signal-to-noise ratio. Abundant cord blood beta clonotypes carried fewer insertions; young adult naive repertoires showed a weaker similar trend, while memory repertoires showed none. Because the same donors could not be followed over many years, conclusions were based on cross-sectional statistical analysis. Out-of-frame TCR alpha sharing in monozygotic twins was systematically underestimated by recombination models, whereas sharing between unrelated individuals was in agreement with the recombination models. Invariant T cells such as MAIT and iNKT could partly confound zero-insertion analyses, although diverse VJ usage argued against such confounding for most clonotypes. Out-of-frame TCR alpha sequences shared between twins showed an excess of low generation-probability sequences compared with coincidental sharing between unrelated individuals.

The library was obtained by 5' RACE. TCRdb shows the sequencer as Illumina HiSeq 2000. Template switching added a universal primer binding site, and the final cDNA carried a unique molecular identifier that allowed TCR cDNA molecules to be counted accurately. First-strand cDNA for TCR alpha and beta chains was synthesized from specific primers in the conserved constant-segment region. To control for contamination, every cDNA library carried two barcodes: a SMART-Mk sample barcode plus Illumina barcodes. TruSeq adapter sequences and Illumina sample barcodes were added in two successive PCR steps. The TCR alpha and beta cDNA libraries were sequenced on the Illumina HiSeq platform using custom primers. Per the authors' processing: Unique molecular identifiers were extracted from raw reads with MiGEC, and CDR3 positions were determined with MiXCR. For each individual, recombination models were inferred using an EM algorithm with the repgenHMM and IGoR tools. The analysis of shared clonotypes was done with the tcR package in R, with sharing normalized by the product of cloneset sizes. To study raw recombination without the effects of thymic and clonal selection, out-of-frame nonproductive sequences were analyzed. TCRdb redid the processing of the public reads, applying fastp at Q25 and MiXCR, and retained in-frame beta chains. Each CDR3 protein appears once, grouped with its most common genes and DNA. TCRdb's processing, not the authors' own work, is the source of the V and J calls. The sample profile shows 240,000 or so distinct CDR3 sequences; about an eighth of them were found once. Roughly 3.7% of the sample lies in the top ten.

In regard to this clonotype: Its antigen is currently not known. Nothing much larger sits one base from this clone, and base qualities are not available.

Every donor in the study was a healthy Caucasian. Three pairs of female monozygotic twins, all aged about 18 to 30 years, were included in the twin cohort. Miltenyi CD45RO+ enrichment and human naive T-cell isolation kits were used to isolate memory (CD45RO+) and naive T cells from PBMC. These data were likewise used in another study, on yellow fever vaccine responses in identical twins. As the second publication notes: The T cell response to vaccination in identical twins was reported by the authors to appear partly convergent and partly personalized. In identical twins, the study followed T cell clones that responded to the vaccine with precision.

This TCR came from a woman aged 18-30 years in good health. Specimen: memory (CD45RO+) T cells sorted from blood. What this sample's cell subset or site label stands for: CD45RO+ enriched T cells.

This receptor carries the CDR3 CASIRWAGDYEQYF. Here is the DNA: TGTGCCAGCATCCGTTGGGCGGGGGACTACGAGCAGTACTTC. The sequence is built from TRBV6-2 or TRBV6-3 and TRBJ2-7; the junction holds 7 bases that match TRBD2. Compared with germline, V lacks 7 bases and J lacks 3 bases; bases without a gene match: 9. The CDR3 spans 14 residues, from the cysteine through the phenylalanine. The DNA shown is the 42-base CDR3, in frame from base 1. Via the germline V gene, CDR1 is MNHEY and CDR2 SVGEGT.